These T cell receptor beta chains were read from a single sample in a study of CD8 T cells in Susac syndrome. Via MiXCR, TCRdb re-called the immunoSEQ multiplex PCR reads, giving one row per CDR3 protein. The sample holds about 250,000 distinct CDR3 sequences, around 93% seen once. The source material was CD4+ T cells from PBMCs. The source is a human donor with multiple sclerosis. Each CDR3 is given with its conserved first and last residue. A D gene is named only where the DNA matches it firmly. Some rows have no size entry. The others give once, few or many, or a class for an expanded clone.

d_gene,j_gene,v_gene,abundance,CDR3nt,CDR3aa
NA,TRBJ2-1,TRBV20-1,NA,TGCAGTGCTAGAGAGTGGGATGAGCAGTTCTTC,CSAREWDEQFF
NA,TRBJ1-1,TRBV4-2,NA,TGTGCCAGCAGCCAAGATGATTTGTCTGGGGGTGAAGCTTTCTTT,CASSQDDLSGGEAFF
NA,TRBJ1-5,TRBV7-3,NA,TGTGCCAGCAGTCCGGACAGAACCAATCAGCCCCAGCATTTT,CASSPDRTNQPQHF
TRBD1,TRBJ2-2,TRBV9,once,TGTGCCAGCAGCTTTAGCACAGGGGAAACCGGGGAGCTGTTTTTT,CASSFSTGETGELFF
NA,TRBJ2-7,TRBV6-5,NA,TGTGCCAGCAGTTACACCACTGGAGTCCGCTACGAGCAGTACTTC,CASSYTTGVRYEQYF
NA,TRBJ1-1,TRBV6-6,NA,TGTGCCAGCAGTTACTCGGACACTGAAGCTTTCTTT,CASSYSDTEAFF
NA,TRBJ2-3,TRBV30,NA,TGTGCCTACAATAGACCAGAACTCACAGATACGCAGTATTTT,CAYNRPELTDTQYF
TRBD2,TRBJ2-2,TRBV7-9,NA,TGTGCCAGCAGCTTAGGACTAGCGGGGATCACCGGGGAGCTGTTTTTT,CASSLGLAGITGELFF
NA,TRBJ2-5,TRBV24-1,NA,TGTGCCACCAGTGACGAGGGAACCCAAGAGACCCAGTACTTC,CATSDEGTQETQYF
TRBD1,TRBJ2-7,TRBV11-2,NA,TGTGCCAGCAGCTTAGCGGACAGGACTTACGAGCAGTACTTC,CASSLADRTYEQYF
NA,TRBJ2-3,TRBV11-2,NA,TGTGCCAGCAGCCCCCCCTGGGGGACGCAGTATTTT,CASSPPWGTQYF
TRBD2,TRBJ2-2,TRBV15,few,TGTGCCACCGGGGGGACTAGCCGCACCGGGGAGCTGTTTTTT,CATGGTSRTGELFF
NA,TRBJ2-1,TRBV12-3/TRBV12-4,NA,TGTGCCAGCAGTTTAGCGCTCGACTACCTCCTCTCCTACAATGAGCAGTTCTTC,CASSLALDYLLSYNEQFF
TRBD1,TRBJ1-5,TRBV5-1,NA,TGCGCCAGCAGCTGGACAGGGGATAGCAATCAGCCCCAGCATTTT,CASSWTGDSNQPQHF
NA,TRBJ2-2,TRBV5-4,NA,TGTGCCAGCAGCTTTCCGCTCGGGGAGCTGTTTTTT,CASSFPLGELFF
NA,TRBJ1-2,TRBV16,NA,TGTGCCAGCAGCCCCCGGTGGCAGAGCGGCTACACCTTC,CASSPRWQSGYTF
NA,TRBJ1-1,TRBV6-2/TRBV6-3,NA,TGTGCCAGCAGCCCGTATACCGCTGGGAACACTGAAGCTTTCTTT,CASSPYTAGNTEAFF
NA,TRBJ2-7,TRBV4-1,NA,TGCGCCAGCAGCCAAGTGCCAGGGGCCTACGAGCAGTACTTC,CASSQVPGAYEQYF
NA,TRBJ2-1,TRBV2,NA,TGTGCCAGCAGTGAAGGCCTCCTAATGGGTGAGCAGTTCTTC,CASSEGLLMGEQFF
TRBD1,TRBJ1-6,TRBV4-1,NA,TGCGCCAGCAGCCAAGCCGGGACAGGGAATTCACCCCTCCACTTT,CASSQAGTGNSPLHF
NA,TRBJ1-5,TRBV19,NA,TGTGCCAGTAGTATCGACAGGACGCAGCCCCAGCATTTT,CASSIDRTQPQHF
NA,TRBJ2-1,TRBV11-1,NA,TGTGCCAGCAGCGACCGAAATGAGCAGTTCTTC,CASSDRNEQFF
NA,TRBJ2-6,TRBV19,NA,TGCGCCAGTTGTGACAGACCCTCTGGGGCCAACGTCCTGACTTTC,CASCDRPSGANVLTF
NA,TRBJ2-3,TRBV6-5,NA,TGTGCCAGCAGTTACAGAGGCACAGATACGCAGTATTTT,CASSYRGTDTQYF
NA,TRBJ2-1,TRBV24-1,few,TGTGCCACCAGTGGACGGGAGTGGGACAATGAGCAGTTCTTC,CATSGREWDNEQFF
TRBD2,TRBJ2-1,TRBV2,NA,TGTGCCAGCAGTCCTGGGCTAGCGGGAAATTCGCAGTTCTTC,CASSPGLAGNSQFF
NA,TRBJ2-1,TRBV24-1,NA,TGTGCCACCAGTGATTTGTCACGAGGCAAGTTCTTC,CATSDLSRGKFF
NA,TRBJ1-2,TRBV29-1,NA,TGCAGCGTTTCCCTACAGGGATCTAACTATGGCTACACCTTC,CSVSLQGSNYGYTF
NA,TRBJ2-2,TRBV9,NA,TGTGCCAGCAGCGTAGTGGCAGGAGACACCGGGGAGCTGTTTTTT,CASSVVAGDTGELFF
NA,TRBJ2-3,TRBV3-1,NA,TGTGCCAGCAGCCAATTTTCCAGGGGTGGGTCAGATACGCAGTATTTT,CASSQFSRGGSDTQYF
NA,TRBJ2-6,TRBV7-9,NA,TGTGCCAGCAGCTTAGCGCGGGGACTCAACGTCCTGACTTTC,CASSLARGLNVLTF
NA,TRBJ1-5,TRBV11-2,once,TGTGCCAGCAGCTTAGATAGGGAAAGGCCCCAGCATTTT,CASSLDRERPQHF
TRBD2,TRBJ2-3,TRBV20-1,NA,TGCAGTGGGTCACTAGCGGGACGAGATACGCAGTATTTT,CSGSLAGRDTQYF
NA,TRBJ1-2,TRBV2,NA,TGTGCCAGCAGTGCATTCATGCGGGAAGGCCATGGCTACACCTTC,CASSAFMREGHGYTF
TRBD1,TRBJ1-2,TRBV5-1,NA,TGCGCCAGCAGCTCCGGACAGGGTAATATCTATGGCTACACCTTC,CASSSGQGNIYGYTF
NA,TRBJ2-1,TRBV10-2,NA,TGCGCCAGCAGATCGATCGGTAGGGCGGCCTACAATGAGCAGTTCTTC,CASRSIGRAAYNEQFF
TRBD1,TRBJ2-3,TRBV5-6,NA,TGTGCCAGCAGCACCCCGTGGGACAGGGGGGACTGGATTGACCAAACAGATACGCAGTATTTT,CASSTPWDRGDWIDQTDTQYF
NA,TRBJ1-2,TRBV12-3/TRBV12-4,NA,TGTGCCAGCGCGAGACAGAACTATGGCTACACCTTC,CASARQNYGYTF
TRBD1,TRBJ1-6,TRBV6-5,NA,TGTGCCAGCAGTTTTGACGTAACAGGGGCGAATTCACCCCTCCACTTT,CASSFDVTGANSPLHF